This TCR beta chain was profiled in a study of T cell repertoires in cytomegalovirus infection. Background on the study: Recently identified HLA-C-restricted CMV epitopes and well-studied HLA-B-restricted CMV epitopes were used by the study. A matching HLA type, together with CMV infection, was signaled by public TCR beta signatures.

In TCRdb, the reads were re-called with MiXCR into one record per CDR3 protein. The repertoire includes hundreds of thousands of distinct CDR3 sequences, under 55% of them detected once, and around 45% sits in the top ten. This CDR3 comprises 15 residues. Germline V lookup: CDR1 MNHEY, CDR2 SVGAGI. Trimming stripped 11 bases from V and 1 base from J, with 20 bases between. General observations from the study: Dominating the ex vivo response were HLA-C-restricted CMV-specific TCR beta clonotypes.

Remarks on this clonotype: As yet, its antigen is unknown.

The rearrangement joins TRBV6-5 to TRBJ1-1; possible D gene TRBD1, 6 bases. The starting material was cultured PBMCs, obtained from culture after CMV antigen stimulation. The TCR sequence derives from a human donor in good health (CMV status not recorded). Some clones in this sample may be carry-over from other donors' samples. CDR3 nucleotides: TGTGCCTGCTCGTTTGGTCAGACAGGGAACACTGAAGCTTTCTTT. This gives the protein CACSFGQTGNTEAFF.